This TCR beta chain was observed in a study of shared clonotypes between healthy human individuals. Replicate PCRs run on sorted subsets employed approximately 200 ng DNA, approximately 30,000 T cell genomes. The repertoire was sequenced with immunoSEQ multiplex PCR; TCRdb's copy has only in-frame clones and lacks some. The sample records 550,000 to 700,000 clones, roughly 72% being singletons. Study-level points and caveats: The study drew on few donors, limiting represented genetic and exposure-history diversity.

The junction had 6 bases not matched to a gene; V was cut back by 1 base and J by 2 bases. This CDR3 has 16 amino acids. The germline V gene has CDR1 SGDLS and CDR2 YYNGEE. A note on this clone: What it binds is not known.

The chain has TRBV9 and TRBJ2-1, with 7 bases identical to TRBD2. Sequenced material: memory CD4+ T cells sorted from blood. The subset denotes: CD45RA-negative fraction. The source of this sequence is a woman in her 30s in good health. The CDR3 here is CASSVTPSGPYNEQFF. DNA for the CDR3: TGTGCCAGCAGCGTAACCCCTAGCGGCCCCTACAATGAGCAGTTCTTC.